These T cell receptor beta chains were read from a single sample in a study of blood T cells in healthy people across ages. TCRdb passed the 5' RACE reads through MiXCR, listing each CDR3 protein once. The table lists about 930,000 distinct CDR3 sequences, almost 30% of them singletons. These same data were also listed under a study on T cells of mothers and their children.

The sample comprised blood. These TCRs come from a woman in her thirties or forties in good health. The CDR3 runs from the conserved cysteine through the conserved F or W. D genes are given only for firm matches. Clone size is stated in some rows and not others, as once, few, many or a class when expanded.

clone size,J gene,V gene,D gene,CDR3 DNA,CDR3 protein
.,TRBJ1-5,TRBV20-1,.,TGCAGTGCTAGTCCCAGTCTGGTATCCAGAGGGGGCAATCAGCCCCAGCATTTT,CSASPSLVSRGGNQPQHF
many,TRBJ2-3,TRBV6-6,.,TGTGCCAGCAGTTACTCGATGCGTTATACGCAGTATTTT,CASSYSMRYTQYF
.,TRBJ2-5,TRBV5-1,.,TGCGCCAGCAGCTTCGGGTTATTCATGGAGACCCAGTACTTC,CASSFGLFMETQYF
.,TRBJ2-7,TRBV5-1,TRBD1,TGCGCCAGCAGCTTTACAGGGGGCAACTACGAGCAGTACTTC,CASSFTGGNYEQYF
few,TRBJ2-7,TRBV5-5,.,TGTGCCAGCAGCTTGGAGACAGTCGAGCAGTACTTC,CASSLETVEQYF
.,TRBJ2-3,TRBV30,TRBD2,TGTGCCTGGAGTCTCGGGACTAGCGGGGGACCAGATACGCAGTATTTT,CAWSLGTSGGPDTQYF
.,TRBJ2-1,TRBV14,.,TGTGCCAGCAACCAAGAGGTGGACCCGCATGAGCAGTTCTTC,CASNQEVDPHEQFF
few,TRBJ2-7,TRBV7-9,TRBD2,TGTGCCAGCAGCCCCGCCCCGCATATCGGCGGGGGGGCGTCCTACAATGAGCAGTACTTC,CASSPAPHIGGGASYNEQYF
many,TRBJ1-2,TRBV6-5,TRBD1,TGTGCCAGCAGCCGCCGGGACAGGGGTGGCTACACCTTC,CASSRRDRGGYTF
many,TRBJ2-4,TRBV20-1,TRBD2,TGCAGTGCTTCGGCTAGCGGGGGCAAAAACATTCAGTACTTC,CSASASGGKNIQYF
.,TRBJ2-1,TRBV3-1,TRBD2,TGTGCCAGCAGCCCCGCTAGCGGGACTAACTCCTACAATGAGCAGTTCTTC,CASSPASGTNSYNEQFF
.,TRBJ1-1,TRBV7-2,.,TGTGCCAGCAGCTGGACAGTTCAGAACACTGAAGCTTTCTTT,CASSWTVQNTEAFF
few,TRBJ1-4,TRBV3-1,TRBD1,TGTGCCAGCAGCGAAGGGGGCCAGGTTAATGAAAAACTGTTTTTT,CASSEGGQVNEKLFF
few,TRBJ1-1,TRBV7-8,.,TGTGCCAGCAGCTTAGAAGAGGCGCGTTGGACGGGGAACACTGAAGCTTTCTTT,CASSLEEARWTGNTEAFF
.,TRBJ1-4,TRBV5-1,.,TGCGCCAGCAGCTTCGGAATAACTAATGAAAAACTGTTTTTT,CASSFGITNEKLFF
few,TRBJ1-2,TRBV20-1,TRBD1,TGCAGTGCTCAGCAGACAGGGTACCCAGGGCTCTATGGCTACACCTTC,CSAQQTGYPGLYGYTF
many,TRBJ2-7,TRBV28,.,TGTGCCAGCAGTCCCCCCCGGTACGAGCAGTACTTC,CASSPPRYEQYF
once,TRBJ2-3,TRBV25-1,.,TGTGCCAGCAGTGAGGGCGGGGTTGAAGATACGCAGTATTTT,CASSEGGVEDTQYF
few,TRBJ2-7,TRBV28,.,TGTGCCAGCAGGCCGGGCCGCCCGTTATACGAGCAGTACTTC,CASRPGRPLYEQYF
.,TRBJ2-1,TRBV7-3,TRBD1,TGTGCCAGCAGCTTTACCGGGACAGGGAACTACAATGAGCAGTTCTTC,CASSFTGTGNYNEQFF
few,TRBJ2-7,TRBV20-1,.,TGCAGTGCAACCCTGGGGAGTGTTGGCGAGCAGTACTTC,CSATLGSVGEQYF
few,TRBJ2-1,TRBV28,.,TGTGCCAGCAGTGTCACGGGATTCAATGAGCAGTTCTTC,CASSVTGFNEQFF
few,TRBJ2-7,TRBV29-1,.,TGCAGCGTTGAACAGGGGCGTTACGAGCAGTACTTC,CSVEQGRYEQYF
many,TRBJ2-6,TRBV7-3,TRBD1,TGTGCCAGCAGCTTAGGGGAGACAGGGGCTGGGGCCAACGTCCTGACTTTC,CASSLGETGAGANVLTF
many,TRBJ1-1,TRBV7-3,TRBD1,TGTGCCAGCAGCTTAGGCAGGGGGGATGAAGCTTTCTTT,CASSLGRGDEAFF
.,TRBJ2-7,TRBV7-2,TRBD2,TGTGCCAGCAGCACCAGCGGGGGCTCCACCTACGAGCAGTACTTC,CASSTSGGSTYEQYF
many,TRBJ2-3,TRBV27,TRBD2,TGTGCCAGCAGTCCTCTAGCGGGGGGATGGACAGATACGCAGTATTTT,CASSPLAGGWTDTQYF
.,TRBJ2-7,TRBV7-2,TRBD2,TGTGCCAGCAGCTTCCGACTAGCGGGGGATTACGAGCAGTACTTC,CASSFRLAGDYEQYF
.,TRBJ2-1,TRBV12-3/TRBV12-4,TRBD2,TGTGCCAGCAGCCATGGCCCGGGGACTAGCGGGGGGGCCTACAATGAGCAGTTCTTC,CASSHGPGTSGGAYNEQFF
.,TRBJ1-1,TRBV18,TRBD1,TGTGCCAGCTCCCAAAACACAGGGGGCACTGAAGCTTTCTTT,CASSQNTGGTEAFF
.,TRBJ1-4,TRBV20-1,.,TGCAGTGCTAGAGATCTGCTAGGGGGACTTAATGAAAAACTGTTTTTT,CSARDLLGGLNEKLFF
many,TRBJ2-7,TRBV5-1,TRBD2,TGCGCCAGCAGCCTCACCGGGACTAGCGGTGACGAGCAGTACTTC,CASSLTGTSGDEQYF
many,TRBJ2-7,TRBV6-6,.,TGTGCCAGCAGTTACGAGGACCAATGGCAGTACTTC,CASSYEDQWQYF
.,TRBJ1-2,TRBV20-1,TRBD1,TGCAGTGCTACCGGACAGGGGGCATTCTATGGCTACACCTTC,CSATGQGAFYGYTF
many,TRBJ2-5,TRBV29-1,.,TGCAGCGTTATCGACAGACAAGAGACCCAGTACTTC,CSVIDRQETQYF
few,TRBJ1-5,TRBV7-2,.,TGTGCCAGCAGCTCGACCTGGGGCAATCAGCCCCAGCATTTT,CASSSTWGNQPQHF
.,TRBJ1-2,TRBV3-1,.,TGTGCCAGCAGCCAAGCCACGGTTAACTATGGCTACACCTTC,CASSQATVNYGYTF
many,TRBJ1-2,TRBV6-5,.,TGTGCCAGCAGTTACGGCCTGAGTGGCTACACCTTC,CASSYGLSGYTF
.,TRBJ2-1,TRBV7-6,TRBD2,TGTGCCAGCAGCTCCATACCGACTAGCGGTCGATGGAATGAGCAGTTCTTC,CASSSIPTSGRWNEQFF
few,TRBJ1-2,TRBV6-1,.,TGTGCCAGCAGTATTGGACAGCCGGGCGGCTACACCTTC,CASSIGQPGGYTF
.,TRBJ2-7,TRBV12-3/TRBV12-4,.,TGTGCCAGCAGTTTAAATGTAGAGGCCACGGGGTACTTC,CASSLNVEATGYF
.,TRBJ1-6,TRBV12-3/TRBV12-4,.,TGTGCCAGCAGAGATGTAGCAGGGACACCCCTCCACTTT,CASRDVAGTPLHF
.,TRBJ2-7,TRBV20-1,.,TGCAGTGCTAGGGTAACTAGGGGAGAGCAGTACTTC,CSARVTRGEQYF
many,TRBJ2-5,TRBV10-3,.,TGTGCCATCCGAGGCGGGGAGGAGACCCAGTACTTC,CAIRGGEETQYF
few,TRBJ1-5,TRBV20-1,.,TGCAGTGCTAGACAGAGGAACCAGCCCCAGCATTTT,CSARQRNQPQHF
.,TRBJ2-7,TRBV2,.,TGTGCCAGCAGTGAAGCGTTTACCGAGCAGTACTTC,CASSEAFTEQYF
many,TRBJ2-7,TRBV5-1,TRBD1,TGCGCCAGCGGAAATAGACAGGGGTCAACCGACGAGCAGTACTTC,CASGNRQGSTDEQYF
.,TRBJ2-1,TRBV5-1,.,TGCGCCAGCAGCCTGGGATCGGTTCTCGATGAGCAGTTCTTC,CASSLGSVLDEQFF
few,TRBJ1-2,TRBV12-3/TRBV12-4,TRBD1,TGTGCCAGCAGTCCCAGGACAGGGGAGAAGGGCTATGGCTACACCTTC,CASSPRTGEKGYGYTF
.,TRBJ2-7,TRBV6-5,.,TGTGCCAGCAGTTATGGGGGTCATGCGGGGAACGAGCAGTACTTC,CASSYGGHAGNEQYF
.,TRBJ1-1,TRBV10-3,.,TGTGCCATCAACGATCCAGGAGGGGAAGCTTTCTTT,CAINDPGGEAFF
once,TRBJ2-7,TRBV5-1,.,TGCGCCAGCGGCTTGGCGGCAGGGAGCTACGAGCAGTACTTC,CASGLAAGSYEQYF
.,TRBJ2-3,TRBV29-1,TRBD2,TGCAGCGTTGAGGAGACTAGCGGGGACACAGATACGCAGTATTTT,CSVEETSGDTDTQYF
few,TRBJ2-1,TRBV12-3/TRBV12-4,TRBD2,TGTGCCAGCAGTCATAGCGGGGATGAGCAGTTCTTC,CASSHSGDEQFF
.,TRBJ1-1,TRBV2,.,TGTGCCAGCAGATCACAGGGTTTGGACACTGAAGCTTTCTTT,CASRSQGLDTEAFF